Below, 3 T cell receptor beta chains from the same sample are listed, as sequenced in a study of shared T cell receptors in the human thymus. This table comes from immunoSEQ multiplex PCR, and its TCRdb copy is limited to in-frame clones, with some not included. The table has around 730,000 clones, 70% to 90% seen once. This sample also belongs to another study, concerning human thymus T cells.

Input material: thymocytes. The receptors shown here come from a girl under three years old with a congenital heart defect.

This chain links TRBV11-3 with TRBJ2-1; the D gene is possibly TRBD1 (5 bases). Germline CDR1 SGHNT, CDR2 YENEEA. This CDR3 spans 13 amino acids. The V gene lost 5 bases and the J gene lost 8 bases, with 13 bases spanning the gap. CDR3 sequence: CASSPRQGYEQFF. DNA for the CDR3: TGTGCCAGCAGCCCGCGGCAGGGCTATGAGCAGTTCTTC.

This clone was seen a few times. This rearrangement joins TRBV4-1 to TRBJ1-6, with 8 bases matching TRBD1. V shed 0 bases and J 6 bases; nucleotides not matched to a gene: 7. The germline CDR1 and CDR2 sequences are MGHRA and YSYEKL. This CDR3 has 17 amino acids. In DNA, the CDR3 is TGCGCCAGCAGCCAAGAGTCGACAGGGGTGACTAATTCACCCCTCCACTTT. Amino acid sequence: CASSQESTGVTNSPLHF.

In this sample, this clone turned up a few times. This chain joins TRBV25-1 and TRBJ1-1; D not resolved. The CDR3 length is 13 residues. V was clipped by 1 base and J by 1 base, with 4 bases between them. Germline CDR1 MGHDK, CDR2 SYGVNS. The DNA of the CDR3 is TGTGCCAGCAGTGAATCGGGGAACACTGAAGCTTTCTTT. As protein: CASSESGNTEAFF.